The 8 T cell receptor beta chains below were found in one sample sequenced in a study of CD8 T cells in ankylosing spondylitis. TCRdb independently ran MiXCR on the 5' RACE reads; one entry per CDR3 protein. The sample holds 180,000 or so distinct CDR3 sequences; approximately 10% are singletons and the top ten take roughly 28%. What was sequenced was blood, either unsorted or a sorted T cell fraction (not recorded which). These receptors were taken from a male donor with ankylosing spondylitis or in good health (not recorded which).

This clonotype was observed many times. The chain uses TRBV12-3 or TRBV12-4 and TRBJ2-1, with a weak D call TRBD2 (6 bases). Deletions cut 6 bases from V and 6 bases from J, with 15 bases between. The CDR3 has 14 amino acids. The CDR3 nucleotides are TGTGCCAGCAGCCCGGGAGCCCTTTCCAATGAGCAGTTCTTC. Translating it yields CASSPGALSNEQFF.

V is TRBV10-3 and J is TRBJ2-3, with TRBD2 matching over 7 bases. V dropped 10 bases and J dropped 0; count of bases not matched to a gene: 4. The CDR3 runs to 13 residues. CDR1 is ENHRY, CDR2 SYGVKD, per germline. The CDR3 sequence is CATTSASTDTQYF. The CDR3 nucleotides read TGTGCCACAACTAGCGCCAGCACAGATACGCAGTATTTT.

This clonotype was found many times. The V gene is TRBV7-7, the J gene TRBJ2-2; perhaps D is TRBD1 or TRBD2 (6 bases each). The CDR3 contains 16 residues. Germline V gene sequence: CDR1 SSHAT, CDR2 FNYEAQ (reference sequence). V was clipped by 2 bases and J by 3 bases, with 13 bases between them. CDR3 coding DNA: TGTGCCAGCAGCTTATCCGGGGGCTCGGACACCGGGGAGCTGTTTTTT. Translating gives CASSLSGGSDTGELFF.

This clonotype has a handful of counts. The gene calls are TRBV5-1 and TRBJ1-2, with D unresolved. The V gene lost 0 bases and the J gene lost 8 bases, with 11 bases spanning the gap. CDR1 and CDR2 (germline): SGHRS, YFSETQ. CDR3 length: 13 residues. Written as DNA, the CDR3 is TGCGCCAGCAGCTTGGCGCAGGATCGCGGCTACACCTTC. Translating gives CASSLAQDRGYTF.

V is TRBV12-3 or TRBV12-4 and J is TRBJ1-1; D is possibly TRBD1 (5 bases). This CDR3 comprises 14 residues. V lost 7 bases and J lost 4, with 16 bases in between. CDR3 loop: CASNSQGAGTEAFF. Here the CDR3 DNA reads TGTGCCAGCAACTCGCAGGGCGCGGGCACTGAAGCTTTCTTT.

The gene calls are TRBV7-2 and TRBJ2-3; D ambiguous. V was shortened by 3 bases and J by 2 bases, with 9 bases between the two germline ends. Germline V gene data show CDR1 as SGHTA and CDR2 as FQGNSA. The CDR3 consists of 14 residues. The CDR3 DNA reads TGTGCCAGCAGCTTTGGAGAGCTCACAGATACGCAGTATTTT. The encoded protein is CASSFGELTDTQYF.

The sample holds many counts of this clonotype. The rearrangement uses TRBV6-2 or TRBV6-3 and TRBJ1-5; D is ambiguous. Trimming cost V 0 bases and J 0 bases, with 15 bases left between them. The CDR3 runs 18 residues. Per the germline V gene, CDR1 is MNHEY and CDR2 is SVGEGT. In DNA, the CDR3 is TGTGCCAGCAGTTACTCTGGCCTCCTTCGACTTAGCAATCAGCCCCAGCATTTT. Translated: CASSYSGLLRLSNQPQHF.

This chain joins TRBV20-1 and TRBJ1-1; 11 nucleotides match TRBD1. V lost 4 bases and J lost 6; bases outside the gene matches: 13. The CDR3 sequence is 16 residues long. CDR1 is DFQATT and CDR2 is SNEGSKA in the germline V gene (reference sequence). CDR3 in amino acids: CSAISGTGGNRAEAFF. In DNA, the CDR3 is TGCAGTGCTATTAGCGGGACAGGGGGTAATAGAGCTGAAGCTTTCTTT.